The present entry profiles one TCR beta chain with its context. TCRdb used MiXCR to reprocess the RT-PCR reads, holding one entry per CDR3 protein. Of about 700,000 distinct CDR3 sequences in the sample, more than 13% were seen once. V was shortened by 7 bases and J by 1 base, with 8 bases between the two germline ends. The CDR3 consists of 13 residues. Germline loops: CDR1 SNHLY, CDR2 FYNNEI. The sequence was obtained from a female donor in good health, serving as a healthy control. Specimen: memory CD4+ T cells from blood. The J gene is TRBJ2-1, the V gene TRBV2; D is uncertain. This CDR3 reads CASIETSYNEQFF. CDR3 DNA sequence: TGTGCCAGCATTGAGACTTCCTACAATGAGCAGTTCTTC.